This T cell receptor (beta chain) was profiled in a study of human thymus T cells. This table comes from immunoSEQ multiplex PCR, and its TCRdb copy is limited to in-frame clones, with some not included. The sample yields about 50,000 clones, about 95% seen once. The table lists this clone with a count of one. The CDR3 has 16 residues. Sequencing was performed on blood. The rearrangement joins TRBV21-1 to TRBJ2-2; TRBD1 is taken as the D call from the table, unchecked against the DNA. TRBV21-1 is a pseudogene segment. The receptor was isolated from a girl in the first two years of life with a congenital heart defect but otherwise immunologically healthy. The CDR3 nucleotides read TGTGCCAGCAGCAAAGAACAGGGAAAAGAGACCGGGGAGCTGTTTTTT. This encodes CASSKEQGKETGELFF.